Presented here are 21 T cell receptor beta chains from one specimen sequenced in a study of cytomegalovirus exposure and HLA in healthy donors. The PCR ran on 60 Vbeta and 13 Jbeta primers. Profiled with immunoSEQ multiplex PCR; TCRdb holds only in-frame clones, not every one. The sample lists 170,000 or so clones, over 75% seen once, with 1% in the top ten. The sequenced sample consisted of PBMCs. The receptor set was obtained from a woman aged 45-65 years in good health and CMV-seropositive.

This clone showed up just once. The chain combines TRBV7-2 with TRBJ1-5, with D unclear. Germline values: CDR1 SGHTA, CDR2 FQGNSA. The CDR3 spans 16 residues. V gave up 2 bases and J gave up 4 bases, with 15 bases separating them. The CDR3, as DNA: TGTGCCAGCAGCTTAAGTCACGGACTTGTTAATCAGCCCCAGCATTTT. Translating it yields CASSLSHGLVNQPQHF.

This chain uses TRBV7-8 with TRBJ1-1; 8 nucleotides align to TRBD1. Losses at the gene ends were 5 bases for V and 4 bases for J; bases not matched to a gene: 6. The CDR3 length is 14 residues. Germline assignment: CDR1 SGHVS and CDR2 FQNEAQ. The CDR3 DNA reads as TGTGCCAGCAGCCCGCAGGGGGCGAGCACTGAAGCTTTCTTT. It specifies CASSPQGASTEAFF.

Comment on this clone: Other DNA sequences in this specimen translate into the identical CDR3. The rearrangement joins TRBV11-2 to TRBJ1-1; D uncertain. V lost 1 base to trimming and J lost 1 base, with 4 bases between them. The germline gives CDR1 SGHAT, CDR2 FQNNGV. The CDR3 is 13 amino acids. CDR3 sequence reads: CASSLAGNTEAFF. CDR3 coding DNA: TGTGCCAGCAGCTTAGCGGGGAACACTGAAGCTTTCTTT.

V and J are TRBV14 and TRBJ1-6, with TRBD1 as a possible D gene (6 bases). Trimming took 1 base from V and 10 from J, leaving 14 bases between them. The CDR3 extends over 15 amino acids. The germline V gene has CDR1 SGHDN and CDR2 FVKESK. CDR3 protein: CASSQVQGPVSPLHF. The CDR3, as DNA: TGTGCCAGCAGCCAAGTACAGGGACCGGTCTCACCCCTCCACTTT. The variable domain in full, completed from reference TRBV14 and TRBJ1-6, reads EAGVTQFPSHSVIEKGQTVTLRCDPISGHDNLYWYRRVMGKEIKFLLHFVKESKQDESGMPNNRFLAERTGGTYSTLKVQPAELEDSGVYFCASSQVQGPVSPLHFGNGTRLTVT.

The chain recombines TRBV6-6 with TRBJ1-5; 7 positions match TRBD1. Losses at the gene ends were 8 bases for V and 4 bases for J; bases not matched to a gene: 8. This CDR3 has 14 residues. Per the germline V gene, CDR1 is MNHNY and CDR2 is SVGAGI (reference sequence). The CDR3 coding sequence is TGTGCCAGCGGCTTGGGACAGCCGAATCAGCCCCAGCATTTT. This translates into CASGLGQPNQPQHF.

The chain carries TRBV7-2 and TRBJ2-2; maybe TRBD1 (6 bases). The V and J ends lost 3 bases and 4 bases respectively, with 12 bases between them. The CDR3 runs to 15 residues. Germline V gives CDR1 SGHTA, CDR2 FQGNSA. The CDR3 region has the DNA TGTGCCAGCAGCTTGAGCAGGGGTGGCACCGGGGAGCTGTTTTTT. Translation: CASSLSRGGTGELFF.

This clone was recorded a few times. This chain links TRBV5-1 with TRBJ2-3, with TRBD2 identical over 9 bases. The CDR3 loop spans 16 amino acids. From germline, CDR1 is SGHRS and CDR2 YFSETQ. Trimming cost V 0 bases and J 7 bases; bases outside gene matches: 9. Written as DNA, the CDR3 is TGCGCCAGCAGCTTGGTTAGCGGGAGTTTTATATATACGCAGTATTTT. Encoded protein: CASSLVSGSFIYTQYF.

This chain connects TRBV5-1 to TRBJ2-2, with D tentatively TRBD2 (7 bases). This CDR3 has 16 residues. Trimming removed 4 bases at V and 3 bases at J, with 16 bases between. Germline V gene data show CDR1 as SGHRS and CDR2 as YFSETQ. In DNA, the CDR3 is TGCGCCAGCAGCCTTCGGGGGGCAGGTGACACCGGGGAGCTGTTTTTT. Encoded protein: CASSLRGAGDTGELFF.

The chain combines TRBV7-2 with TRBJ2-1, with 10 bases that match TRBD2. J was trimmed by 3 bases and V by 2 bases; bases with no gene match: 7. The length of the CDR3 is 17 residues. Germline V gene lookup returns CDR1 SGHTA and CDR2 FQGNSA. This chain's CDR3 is CASSLSSGGFFYNEQFF. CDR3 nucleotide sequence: TGTGCCAGCAGCTTATCTAGCGGGGGTTTTTTCTACAATGAGCAGTTCTTC.

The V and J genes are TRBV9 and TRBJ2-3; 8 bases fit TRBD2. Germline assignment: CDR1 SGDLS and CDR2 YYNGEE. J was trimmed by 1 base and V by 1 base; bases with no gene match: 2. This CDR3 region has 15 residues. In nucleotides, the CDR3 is TGTGCCAGCAGCGTATCACTAGCGGGCACAGATACGCAGTATTTT. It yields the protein CASSVSLAGTDTQYF.

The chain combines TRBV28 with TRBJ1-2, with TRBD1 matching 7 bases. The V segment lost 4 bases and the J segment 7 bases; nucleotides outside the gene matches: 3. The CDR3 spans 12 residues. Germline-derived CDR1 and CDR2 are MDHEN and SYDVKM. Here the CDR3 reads CASSSQGGGYTF. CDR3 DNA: TGTGCCAGCAGTTCGCAGGGGGGTGGCTACACCTTC.

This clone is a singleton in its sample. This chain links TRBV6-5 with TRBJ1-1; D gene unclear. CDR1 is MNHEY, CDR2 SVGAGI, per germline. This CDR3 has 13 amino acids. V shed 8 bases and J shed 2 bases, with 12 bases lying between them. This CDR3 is CASGVSGNTEAFF. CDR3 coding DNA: TGTGCCAGCGGGGTTAGCGGCAACACTGAAGCTTTCTTT.

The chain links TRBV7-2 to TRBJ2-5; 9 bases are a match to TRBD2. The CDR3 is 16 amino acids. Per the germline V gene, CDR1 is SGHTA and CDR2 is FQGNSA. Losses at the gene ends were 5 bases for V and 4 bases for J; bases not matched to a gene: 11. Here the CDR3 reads CASSARWAGGGETQYF. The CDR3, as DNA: TGTGCCAGCAGCGCCCGCTGGGCGGGAGGGGGAGAGACCCAGTACTTC.

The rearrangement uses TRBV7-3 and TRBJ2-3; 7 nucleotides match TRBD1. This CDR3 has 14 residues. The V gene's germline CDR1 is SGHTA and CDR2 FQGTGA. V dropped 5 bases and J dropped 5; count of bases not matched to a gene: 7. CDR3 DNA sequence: TGTGCCAGCAGCACGACAGGGATGGTAGATACGCAGTATTTT. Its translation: CASSTTGMVDTQYF. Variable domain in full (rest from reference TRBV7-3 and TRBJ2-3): GAGVSQTPSNKVTEKGKYVELRCDPISGHTALYWYRQSLGQGPEFLIYFQGTGAADDSGLPNDRFFAVRPEGSVSTLKIQRTERGDSAVYLCASSTTGMVDTQYFGPGTRLTVL.

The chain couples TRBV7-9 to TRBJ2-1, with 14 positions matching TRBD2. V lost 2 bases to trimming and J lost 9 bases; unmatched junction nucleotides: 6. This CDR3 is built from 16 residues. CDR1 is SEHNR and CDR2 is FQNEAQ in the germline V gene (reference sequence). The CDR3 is CASSLTGLAGGSEQFF. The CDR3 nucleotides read TGTGCCAGCAGCTTAACTGGACTAGCGGGAGGCAGTGAGCAGTTCTTC. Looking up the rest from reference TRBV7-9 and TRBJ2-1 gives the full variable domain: DTGVSQNPRHKITKRGQNVTFRCDPISEHNRLYWYRQTLGQGPEFLTYFQNEAQLEKSRLLSDRFSAERPKGSFSTLEIQRTEQGDSAMYLCASSLTGLAGGSEQFFGPGTRLTVL.

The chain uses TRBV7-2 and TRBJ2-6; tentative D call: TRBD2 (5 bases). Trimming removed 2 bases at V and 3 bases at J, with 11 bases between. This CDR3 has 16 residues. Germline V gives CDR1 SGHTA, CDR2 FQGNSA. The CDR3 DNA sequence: TGTGCCAGCAGCTTACCCTCTGCGGGTGGGGCCAACGTCCTGACTTTC. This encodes CASSLPSAGGANVLTF.

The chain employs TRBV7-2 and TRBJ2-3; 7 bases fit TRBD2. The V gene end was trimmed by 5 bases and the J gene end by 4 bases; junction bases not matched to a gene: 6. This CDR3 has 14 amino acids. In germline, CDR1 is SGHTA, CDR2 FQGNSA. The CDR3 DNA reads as TGTGCCAGCAGCCGAGGCGGGGGTGCAGATACGCAGTATTTT. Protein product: CASSRGGGADTQYF.

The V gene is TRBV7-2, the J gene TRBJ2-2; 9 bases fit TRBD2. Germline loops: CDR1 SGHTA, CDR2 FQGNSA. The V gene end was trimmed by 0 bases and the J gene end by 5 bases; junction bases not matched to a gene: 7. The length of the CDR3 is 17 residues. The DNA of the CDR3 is TGTGCCAGCAGCTTAGCGATGGCGGGAGGGCCGACCGGGGAGCTGTTTTTT. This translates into CASSLAMAGGPTGELFF.

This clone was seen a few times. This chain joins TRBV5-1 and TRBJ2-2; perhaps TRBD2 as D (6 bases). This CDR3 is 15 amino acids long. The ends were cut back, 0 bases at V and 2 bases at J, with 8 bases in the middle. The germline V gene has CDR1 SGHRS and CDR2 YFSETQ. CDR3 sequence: CASSLERANTGELFF. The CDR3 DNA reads TGCGCCAGCAGCTTGGAGCGGGCTAACACCGGGGAGCTGTTTTTT. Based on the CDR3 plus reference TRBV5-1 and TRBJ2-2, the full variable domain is KAGVTQTPRYLIKTRGQQVTLSCSPISGHRSVSWYQQTPGQGLQFLFEYFSETQRNKGNFPGRFSGRQFSNSRSEMNVSTLELGDSALYLCASSLERANTGELFFGEGSRLTVL.

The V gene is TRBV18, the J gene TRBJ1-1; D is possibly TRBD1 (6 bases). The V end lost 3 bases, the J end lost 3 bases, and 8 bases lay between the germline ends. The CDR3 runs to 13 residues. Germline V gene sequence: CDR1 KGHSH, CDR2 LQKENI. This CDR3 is CASSPGQHTEAFF. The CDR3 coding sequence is TGTGCCAGCTCACCCGGACAGCACACTGAAGCTTTCTTT.

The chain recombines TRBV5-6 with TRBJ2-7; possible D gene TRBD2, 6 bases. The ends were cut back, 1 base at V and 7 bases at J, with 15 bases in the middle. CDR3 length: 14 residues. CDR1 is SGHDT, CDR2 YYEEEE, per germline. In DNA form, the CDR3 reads TGTGCCAGCAGCTTGAAGGGACGGGGGTGGGAGCAGTACTTC. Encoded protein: CASSLKGRGWEQYF.